This paragraph covers one TCR beta chain sequence. As yet, its antigen is unknown. CDR1 and CDR2 (germline): MNHNY, SVGAGI (reference sequence). This CDR3 region has 12 residues. The ends were cut back, 7 bases at V and 6 bases at J, with 10 bases in the middle. This specimen comes from a study of cytotoxic CD8 clonotypes in ibrutinib-treated CLL. Broader study findings: Baseline-level clonality went beyond age-matched healthy donors and moved in step with circulating CD8+ T-cell counts. With treatment, public clonotypes, which were uncommon, either contracted or remained stable.

Here immunoSEQ multiplex PCR was the method, and the copy in TCRdb shows in-frame clones only, minus some. The table records just over 200,000 clones, approximately 79% of them present only once. V is TRBV6-6 and J is TRBJ2-1; D remains ambiguous. Here the sequenced sample was PBMCs, taken after 12 months of ibrutinib treatment. This receptor was identified in a human donor with chronic lymphocytic leukemia. CDR3 in amino acids: CASKLPGNEQFF. CDR3 bases: TGTGCCAGCAAACTTCCCGGCAATGAGCAGTTCTTC.